This TCR beta chain emerged from a study of beta chain features in type 1 diabetes. Study-wide points: TCRB CDR3s were moderately but significantly shorter in Type 1 diabetes patients in all four CD4+ subsets. Although PCR might favor shorter templates, it would do so equally in patients and controls. Possibly, sequencing cDNA over-represented cells that had high TCR expression levels.

Trimming shortened V by 1 base and J by 4 bases, and 16 bases separated the two germline ends. Per germline, CDR1 SGHNT and CDR2 YENEEA. The CDR3 loop spans 16 amino acids. About this clone itself: The target antigen is unknown.

Expressed TCRB transcripts were sequenced after all isolated RNA was converted to cDNA. The method was immunoSEQ multiplex PCR; TCRdb's version includes in-frame clones alone and lacks a portion of them. This table holds approximately 160,000 clones, about a tenth found once. What was sequenced was central memory CD4+ T cells from blood. This sequence originates from a man younger than 40 with type 1 diabetes. J is TRBJ1-2 and V is TRBV11-3; D uncertain. CDR3 nucleotides: TGTGCCAGCAGCTTAGGTTTACGAGGGAACACCTATGGCTACACCTTC. Protein: CASSLGLRGNTYGYTF.